Detailed here is one TCR beta chain. An end of the junction does not agree with germline; a read error may underlie this. The data were obtained in a study of T cells in Graves' hyperthyroidism and ophthalmopathy. RNA transcripts provided the source from which TCR beta CDR3 regions were amplified. First-round RT-PCR targeting the TCR CDR3 was performed with the HTBI primer set. Each CDR3 protein is one row after TCRdb ran MiXCR on the multiplex PCR reads. Of more than 550,000 distinct CDR3 sequences listed, about 45% are singletons. This CDR3 contains 15 residues. CDR1 is SNHLY and CDR2 is FYNNEI in the germline V gene.

The chain is built from TRBV2 and TRBJ1-3; TRBD1 matches 8 bases. Sequencing was done on a sample of peripheral blood or thyroid tissue (not recorded which). The sequence came from an adult man with Graves' disease, either hyperthyroidism or ophthalmopathy (not recorded which). CDR3 coding DNA: TGTGCCAGCAGTCGGACAGGGAACTCTGGAAACACCGTATATTTT. This translates into CASSRTGNSGNTVYF.